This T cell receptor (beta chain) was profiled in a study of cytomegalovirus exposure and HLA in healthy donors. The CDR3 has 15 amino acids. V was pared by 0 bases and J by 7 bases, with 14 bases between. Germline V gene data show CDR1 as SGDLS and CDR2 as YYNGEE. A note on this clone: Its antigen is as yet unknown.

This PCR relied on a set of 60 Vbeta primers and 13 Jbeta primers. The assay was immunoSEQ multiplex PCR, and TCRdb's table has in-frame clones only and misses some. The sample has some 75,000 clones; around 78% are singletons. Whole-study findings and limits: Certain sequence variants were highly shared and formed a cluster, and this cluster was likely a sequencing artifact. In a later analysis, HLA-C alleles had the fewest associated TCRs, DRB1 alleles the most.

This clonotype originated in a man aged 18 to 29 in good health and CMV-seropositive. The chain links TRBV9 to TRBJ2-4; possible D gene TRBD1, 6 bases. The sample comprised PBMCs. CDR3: CASSVETGRFNIQYF. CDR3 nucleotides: TGTGCCAGCAGCGTAGAAACAGGGCGATTTAACATTCAGTACTTC. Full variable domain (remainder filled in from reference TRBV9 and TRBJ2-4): DSGVTQTPKHLITATGQRVTLRCSPRSGDLSVYWYQQSLDQGLQFLIQYYNGEERAKGNILERFSAQQFPDLHSELNLSSLELGDSALYFCASSVETGRFNIQYFGAGTRLSVL.